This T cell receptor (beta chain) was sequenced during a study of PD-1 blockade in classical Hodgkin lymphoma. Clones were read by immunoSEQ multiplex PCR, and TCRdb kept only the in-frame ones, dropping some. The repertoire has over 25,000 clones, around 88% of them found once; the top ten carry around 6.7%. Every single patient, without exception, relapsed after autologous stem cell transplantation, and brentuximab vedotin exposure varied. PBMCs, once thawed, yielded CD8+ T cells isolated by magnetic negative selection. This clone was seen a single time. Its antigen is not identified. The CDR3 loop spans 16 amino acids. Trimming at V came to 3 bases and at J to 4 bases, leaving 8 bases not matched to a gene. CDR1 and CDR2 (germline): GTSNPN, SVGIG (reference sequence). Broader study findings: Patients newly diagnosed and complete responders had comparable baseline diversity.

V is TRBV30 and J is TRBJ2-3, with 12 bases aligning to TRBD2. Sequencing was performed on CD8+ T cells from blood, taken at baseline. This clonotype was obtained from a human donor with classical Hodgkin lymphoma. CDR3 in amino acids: CAWRETSGRWADTQYF. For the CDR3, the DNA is TGTGCCTGGAGGGAGACTAGCGGGAGATGGGCAGATACGCAGTATTTT.